Below, 9 T cell receptor beta chains from the same sample are listed, as sequenced in a study of early T cells in non-severe SARS-CoV-2 infection. TCRdb used MiXCR to reprocess the 5' RACE reads, holding one entry per CDR3 protein. Here the sample spans 55,000 to 75,000 distinct CDR3 sequences, around 6.5% being singletons. The specimen was whole blood, collected at baseline. The receptors derive from an adult who was a healthcare worker with PCR-confirmed SARS-CoV-2 infection or an uninfected control (not recorded which).

This clonotype was seen more than once but under ten times. V usage is TRBV27 and J usage is TRBJ2-7; unclear D gene. The germline CDR1 and CDR2 sequences are MNHEY and SMNVEV (reference sequence). Deletions cut 6 bases from V and 0 bases from J, with 12 bases between. This CDR3 comprises 14 residues. CDR3 in amino acids: CASSPNTASYEQYF. CDR3 bases: TGTGCCAGCAGCCCCAACACTGCCTCCTACGAGCAGTACTTC.

The chain uses TRBV20-1 and TRBJ2-7; 10 bases agree with TRBD2. Germline V lookup: CDR1 DFQATT, CDR2 SNEGSKA (reference sequence). V trimming: 5 bases; J trimming: 9 bases; junction bases outside the gene matches: 13. The CDR3 has 14 amino acids. CDR3 DNA sequence: TGCAGTGCTCCCCCTAGCGGGAGCCCTAACATGCAGTACTTC. Amino acid sequence: CSAPPSGSPNMQYF.

This chain uses TRBV29-1 with TRBJ2-3; no definite D call. Germline V CDR1 and CDR2: SQVTM, ANQGSEA. V was shortened by 5 bases and J by 0 bases, with 9 bases between the two germline ends. The CDR3 is made up of 13 amino acids. The CDR3 here is CSVTGLSTDTQYF. CDR3 bases: TGCAGCGTTACTGGCCTGAGCACAGATACGCAGTATTTT.

This clonotype was observed at least ten times. The chain uses TRBV24-1 and TRBJ2-2; the D gene is possibly TRBD1 (6 bases). Germline V gives CDR1 KGHDR, CDR2 SFDVKD. The germline V and J ends were trimmed by 5 bases and 1 base, with 10 bases remaining between them. The CDR3 is 15 amino acids. The CDR3 reads CATSGATGNTGELFF. The CDR3 region has the DNA TGTGCCACCAGTGGTGCGACAGGGAACACCGGGGAGCTGTTTTTT.

This clonotype has ten or more counts. The rearrangement links TRBV29-1 to TRBJ2-3; 10 positions match TRBD2. The length of the CDR3 is 13 residues. CDR1 and CDR2 from the germline V gene are SQVTM and ANQGSEA. V dropped 7 bases and J dropped 1; count of bases not matched to a gene: 2. For the CDR3, the DNA is TGCAGCGCCCTAGCGGGAGGCACAGATACGCAGTATTTT. Translating it yields CSALAGGTDTQYF.

The chain employs TRBV27 and TRBJ2-7; no reliable D call. The V gene's germline CDR1 is MNHEY and CDR2 SMNVEV (reference sequence). The CDR3 sequence is 13 residues long. V lost 0 bases and J 3 bases, leaving 6 bases between the germline ends. Written as DNA, the CDR3 is TGTGCCAGCAGTTTATCTGGGAACTACGAGCAGTACTTC. It is translated as CASSLSGNYEQYF.

This clonotype was detected ten times or more. V gene TRBV28 combines with J gene TRBJ2-7, with 11 bases matching TRBD1. The V gene end was trimmed by 6 bases and the J gene end by 2 bases; junction bases not matched to a gene: 6. In germline, CDR1 is MDHEN, CDR2 SYDVKM. This CDR3 contains 15 residues. The DNA for the CDR3 is TGTGCCAGCAGGGGGACAGGGGGTTACGCCTACGAGCAGTACTTC. It translates to CASRGTGGYAYEQYF.

The rearrangement links TRBV7-9 to TRBJ2-5, with D possibly TRBD1 on 6 matching bases. Germline V gene lookup returns CDR1 SEHNR and CDR2 FQNEAQ (reference sequence). Trimming removed 1 base at V and 5 bases at J, with 11 bases between. This CDR3 spans 14 amino acids. The CDR3 DNA sequence: TGTGCCAGCAGCTTAGGCCCCAGGGGCGAGACCCAGTACTTC. Encoded protein: CASSLGPRGETQYF.

This clonotype was picked up many times. The chain links TRBV3-1 to TRBJ2-7; the match to TRBD2 covers 7 bases. Per germline, CDR1 LGHDT and CDR2 YNNKEL (reference sequence). V was clipped by 6 bases and J by 1 base; unmatched bases: 6. The CDR3 extends over 14 amino acids. The CDR3 here is CASRRAGESYEQYF. The CDR3 nucleotides are TGTGCCAGCAGAAGGGCGGGAGAGTCCTACGAGCAGTACTTC.